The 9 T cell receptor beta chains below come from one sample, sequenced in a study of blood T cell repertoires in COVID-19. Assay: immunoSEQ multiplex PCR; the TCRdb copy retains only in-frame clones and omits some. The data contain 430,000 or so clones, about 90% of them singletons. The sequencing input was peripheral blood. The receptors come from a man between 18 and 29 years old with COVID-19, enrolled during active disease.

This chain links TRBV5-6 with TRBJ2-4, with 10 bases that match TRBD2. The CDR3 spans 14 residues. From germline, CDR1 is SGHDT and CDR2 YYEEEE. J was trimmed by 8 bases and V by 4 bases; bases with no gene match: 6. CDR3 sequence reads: CASSTGTSEYIQYF. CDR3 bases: TGTGCCAGCAGCACCGGGACTAGCGAATACATTCAGTACTTC. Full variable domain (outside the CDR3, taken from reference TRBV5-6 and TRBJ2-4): DAGVTQSPTHLIKTRGQQVTLRCSPKSGHDTVSWYQQALGQGPQFIFQYYEEEERQRGNFPDRFSGHQFPNYSSELNVNALLLGDSALYLCASSTGTSEYIQYFGAGTRLSVL.

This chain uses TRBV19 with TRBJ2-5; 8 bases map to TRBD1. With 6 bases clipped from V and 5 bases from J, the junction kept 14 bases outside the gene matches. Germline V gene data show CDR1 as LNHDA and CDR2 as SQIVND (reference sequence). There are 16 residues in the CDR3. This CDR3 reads CASSRTQGAVGETQYF. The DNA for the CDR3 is TGTGCCAGTAGCAGAACTCAGGGGGCAGTTGGCGAGACCCAGTACTTC.

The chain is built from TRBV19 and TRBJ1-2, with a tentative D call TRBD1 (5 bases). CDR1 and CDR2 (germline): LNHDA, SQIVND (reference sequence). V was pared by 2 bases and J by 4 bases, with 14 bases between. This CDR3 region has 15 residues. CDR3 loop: CASSILGAGGYGYTF. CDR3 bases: TGTGCCAGTAGTATATTAGGGGCTGGTGGCTATGGCTACACCTTC.

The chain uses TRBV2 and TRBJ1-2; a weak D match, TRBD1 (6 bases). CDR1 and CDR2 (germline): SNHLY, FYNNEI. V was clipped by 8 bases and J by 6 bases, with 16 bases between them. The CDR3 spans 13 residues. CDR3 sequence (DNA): TGTGCCAGCCAAATCCAGGGGATGGATGGCTACACCTTC. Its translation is CASQIQGMDGYTF.

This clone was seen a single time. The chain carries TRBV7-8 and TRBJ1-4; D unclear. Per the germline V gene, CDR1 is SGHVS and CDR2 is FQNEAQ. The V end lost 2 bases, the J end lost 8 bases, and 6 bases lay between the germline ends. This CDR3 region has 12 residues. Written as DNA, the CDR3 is TGTGCCAGCAGCTTAAGTCGGGAAAAACTGTTTTTT. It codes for CASSLSREKLFF.

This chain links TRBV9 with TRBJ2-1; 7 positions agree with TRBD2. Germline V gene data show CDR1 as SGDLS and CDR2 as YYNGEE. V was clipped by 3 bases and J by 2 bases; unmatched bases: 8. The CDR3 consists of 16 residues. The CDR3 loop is CASSAAGEPTYNEQFF. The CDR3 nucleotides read TGTGCCAGCAGCGCCGCGGGAGAACCTACCTACAATGAGCAGTTCTTC.

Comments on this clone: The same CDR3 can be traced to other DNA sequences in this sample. DNA for the CDR3: TGTGCCAGCAGTTGGGACACAGTCACAGATACGCAGTATTTT. It translates to CASSWDTVTDTQYF. This chain uses TRBV27 with TRBJ2-3, with D tentatively TRBD1 (6 bases). Trimming pared 4 bases from V and 2 bases from J, leaving 10 bases between. This CDR3 comprises 14 residues. CDR1 MNHEY and CDR2 SMNVEV come from the germline V gene (reference sequence).

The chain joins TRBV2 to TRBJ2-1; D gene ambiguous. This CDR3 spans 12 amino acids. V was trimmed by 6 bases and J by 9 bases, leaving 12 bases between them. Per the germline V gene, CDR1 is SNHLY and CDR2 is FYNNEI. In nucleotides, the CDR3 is TGTGCCAGCAGCCTCTCCTACCGTGAGCAGTTCTTC. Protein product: CASSLSYREQFF.

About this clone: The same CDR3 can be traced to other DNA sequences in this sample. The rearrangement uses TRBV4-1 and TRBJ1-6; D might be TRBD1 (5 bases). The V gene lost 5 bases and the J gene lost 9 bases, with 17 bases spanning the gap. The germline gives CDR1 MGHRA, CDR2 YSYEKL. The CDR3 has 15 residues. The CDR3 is CASSLPRVTGSPLHF. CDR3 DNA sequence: TGCGCCAGCAGCTTACCCAGGGTAACAGGTTCACCCCTCCACTTT.